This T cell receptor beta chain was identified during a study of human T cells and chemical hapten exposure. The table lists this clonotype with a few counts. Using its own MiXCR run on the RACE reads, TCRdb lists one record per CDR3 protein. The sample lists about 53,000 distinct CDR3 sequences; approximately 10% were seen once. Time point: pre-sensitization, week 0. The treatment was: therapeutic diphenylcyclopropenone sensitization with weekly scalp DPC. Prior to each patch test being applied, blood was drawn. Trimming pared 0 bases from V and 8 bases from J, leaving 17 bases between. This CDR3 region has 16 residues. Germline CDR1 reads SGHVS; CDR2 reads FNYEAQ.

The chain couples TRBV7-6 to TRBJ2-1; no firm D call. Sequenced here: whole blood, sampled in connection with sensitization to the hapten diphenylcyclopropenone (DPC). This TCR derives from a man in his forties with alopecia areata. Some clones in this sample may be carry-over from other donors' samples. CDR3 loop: CASSLAQTLGHDEQFF. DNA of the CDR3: TGTGCCAGCAGCTTAGCGCAGACCCTAGGGCACGATGAGCAGTTCTTC.